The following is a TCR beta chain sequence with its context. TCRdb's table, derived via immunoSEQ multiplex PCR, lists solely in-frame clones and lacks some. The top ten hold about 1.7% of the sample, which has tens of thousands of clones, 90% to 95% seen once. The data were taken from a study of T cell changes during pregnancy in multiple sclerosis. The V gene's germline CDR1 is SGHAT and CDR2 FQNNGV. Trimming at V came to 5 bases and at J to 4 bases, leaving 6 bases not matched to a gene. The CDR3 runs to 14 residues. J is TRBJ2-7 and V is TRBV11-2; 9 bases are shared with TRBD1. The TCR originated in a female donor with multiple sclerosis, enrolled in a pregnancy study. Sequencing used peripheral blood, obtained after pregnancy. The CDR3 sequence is CASSRGQGTYEQYF. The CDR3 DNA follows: TGTGCCAGCAGCCGCGGACAGGGGACGTACGAGCAGTACTTC.